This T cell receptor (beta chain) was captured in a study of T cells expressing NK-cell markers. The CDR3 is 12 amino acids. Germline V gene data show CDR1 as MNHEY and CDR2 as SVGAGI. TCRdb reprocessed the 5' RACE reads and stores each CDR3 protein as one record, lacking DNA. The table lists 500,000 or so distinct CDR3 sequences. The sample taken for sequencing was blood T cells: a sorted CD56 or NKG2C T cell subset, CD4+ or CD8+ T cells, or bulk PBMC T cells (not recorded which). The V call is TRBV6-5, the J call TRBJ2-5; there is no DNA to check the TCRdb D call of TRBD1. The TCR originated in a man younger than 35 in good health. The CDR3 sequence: CASSYEGQTQYF.